The next 32 T cell receptor beta chains were all read from a single sample in a study of blood T cell repertoires in COVID-19 (dated by TCRdb to about 2020). Libraries came from the immunoSEQ multiplex PCR assay. The clones in this table, taken by TCRdb from immuneACCESS, are in-frame only. Not every clone is retained; where verified, under half of the shortfall comes from an unresolved V gene, and the cause of the rest is unknown. This sample comprises around 93,000 clones, 75% to 85% of them detected only once. The top ten hold roughly 10% of the sample. Sequencing used peripheral blood. These receptor sequences come from a woman at least 80 years old with acute or convalescent COVID-19.

The rearrangement links TRBV28 to TRBJ1-2, with 7 bases fitting TRBD1. V was clipped by 6 bases and J by 4 bases; unmatched bases: 5. The CDR3 runs 13 residues. Germline CDR1 and CDR2: MDHEN and SYDVKM. The CDR3 coding sequence is TGTGCCAGCAGCGGACAGGCGTTCTATGGCTACACCTTC. It specifies CASSGQAFYGYTF.

The chain uses TRBV9 and TRBJ2-7; 11 bases are a match to TRBD2. CDR3 size: 16 residues. Per germline, CDR1 SGDLS and CDR2 YYNGEE. With V trimmed by 3 bases and J by 3 bases, 8 bases remained unmatched. The CDR3 sequence: CASSAGGTSGVYEQYF. The DNA of the CDR3 is TGTGCCAGCAGCGCAGGGGGGACTAGCGGAGTCTACGAGCAGTACTTC. Full variable domain (rest looked up from reference TRBV9 and TRBJ2-7): DSGVTQTPKHLITATGQRVTLRCSPRSGDLSVYWYQQSLDQGLQFLIQYYNGEERAKGNILERFSAQQFPDLHSELNLSSLELGDSALYFCASSAGGTSGVYEQYFGPGTRLTVT.

The CDR3 region has the DNA TGCGCCAGCAGCCCCTCGGGTAGCGGGGGGGTTTCAGAGACCCAGTACTTC. Amino acids: CASSPSGSGGVSETQYF. This chain links TRBV5-1 with TRBJ2-5, with TRBD2 matching over 11 bases. CDR1 is SGHRS and CDR2 is YFSETQ in the germline V gene. CDR3 length: 17 amino acids. Trimming removed 4 bases from V and 4 bases from J; junction bases left unmatched: 12. The whole variable domain, remainder taken from reference TRBV5-1 and TRBJ2-5, is KAGVTQTPRYLIKTRGQQVTLSCSPISGHRSVSWYQQTPGQGLQFLFEYFSETQRNKGNFPGRFSGRQFSNSRSEMNVSTLELGDSALYLCASSPSGSGGVSETQYFGPGTRLLVL.

The V gene is TRBV5-6, the J gene TRBJ2-3, with 9 nucleotides matching TRBD1. The CDR3 covers 15 residues. The germline CDR1 and CDR2 sequences are SGHDT and YYEEEE. V shed 5 bases and J 3 bases; nucleotides not matched to a gene: 7. The CDR3 region is CASRGRTGATDTQYF. Written as DNA, the CDR3 is TGTGCCAGCAGGGGGAGGACAGGGGCGACAGATACGCAGTATTTT.

This clone was detected only a few times. The rearrangement joins TRBV27 to TRBJ2-7; 12 bases fit TRBD2. This CDR3 comprises 15 residues. Looked up from germline, CDR1 is MNHEY and CDR2 is SMNVEV (reference sequence). V gave up 6 bases and J gave up 3 bases; unmatched junction bases: 6. The CDR3 sequence: CASSPSGGDLYEQYF. In DNA form, the CDR3 reads TGTGCCAGCAGCCCTAGCGGGGGGGACCTCTACGAGCAGTACTTC.

Written as DNA, the CDR3 is TGTGCCAGCAGTCTAATGGGAGCGGCGGTCACCAATGAGCAGTTCTTC. Translation: CASSLMGAAVTNEQFF. The chain has TRBV27 and TRBJ2-1; TRBD2 might be the D (5 bases). V was clipped by 5 bases and J by 6 bases, with 20 bases between them. Germline values: CDR1 MNHEY, CDR2 SMNVEV (reference sequence). The length of the CDR3 is 16 residues.

This chain joins TRBV9 and TRBJ2-2, with D possibly TRBD2 on 6 matching bases. Trimming cost V 4 bases and J 11 bases, with 27 bases left between them. Per the germline V gene, CDR1 is SGDLS and CDR2 is YYNGEE. This CDR3 contains 17 residues. The chain's CDR3 is CASSPPWGDQTHAELFF. The CDR3 DNA is TGTGCCAGCAGCCCACCCTGGGGGGACCAAACTCATGCAGAGCTGTTTTTT.

CDR3 DNA: TGTGCCAGCAGTGAGGTAGGGACAGGGGGCCATCAGCCCCAGCATTTT. This translates into CASSEVGTGGHQPQHF. J is TRBJ1-5 and V is TRBV6-1, with TRBD1 matching over 12 bases. V gave up 3 bases and J gave up 5 bases; unmatched junction bases: 5. The CDR3 covers 16 residues. CDR1 is MNHNS, CDR2 SASEGT, per germline.

The J gene is TRBJ1-4, the V gene TRBV18, with TRBD1 matching over 8 bases. Germline values: CDR1 KGHSH, CDR2 LQKENI. The CDR3 is 17 amino acids. The junction had 7 bases not matched to a gene; V was cut back by 0 bases and J by 4 bases. The CDR3 reads CASSPPSQTGGNEKLFF. CDR3 DNA sequence: TGTGCCAGCTCACCACCCTCCCAAACAGGGGGTAATGAAAAACTGTTTTTT.

This clone came up a few times. CDR3 protein: CASSIDGYPSLQGYTF. The CDR3 DNA reads as TGTGCCAGTAGTATAGATGGGTACCCATCTCTACAGGGCTACACCTTC. This chain uses TRBV19 with TRBJ1-2; D ambiguous. V lost 0 bases and J 8 bases, leaving 19 bases between the germline ends. CDR3 size: 16 residues. Germline CDR1 reads LNHDA; CDR2 reads SQIVND (reference sequence).

This clone has only a few counts. V gene TRBV9 combines with J gene TRBJ2-2; D gene unclear. Germline lookup yields CDR1 SGDLS and CDR2 YYNGEE. The CDR3 has 14 residues. V shed 1 base and J shed 1 base, with 5 bases lying between them. CDR3 loop: CASSVNRNTGELFF. CDR3 DNA sequence: TGTGCCAGCAGCGTAAACAGGAACACCGGGGAGCTGTTTTTT.

In DNA, the CDR3 is TGTGCCAGCAGTTTAAGGGGGGGGCTGAGTACTGAAGCTTTCTTT. This gives the protein CASSLRGGLSTEAFF. The chain is built from TRBV27 and TRBJ1-1; possible D gene TRBD1, 6 bases. Trimming left V 2 bases short and J 5 bases short, with 15 bases between. The CDR3 sequence is 15 residues long. CDR1 MNHEY and CDR2 SMNVEV come from the germline V gene (reference sequence).

The DNA for the CDR3 is TGTGCCAGCAGTCCCCCCGGGACACCCTACGAGCAGTACTTC. It is translated as CASSPPGTPYEQYF. The rearrangement links TRBV7-2 to TRBJ2-7; tentatively, D is TRBD1 (6 bases). Per the germline V gene, CDR1 is SGHTA and CDR2 is FQGNSA. Trimming took off 6 bases at V and 2 bases at J, with 14 bases between the two ends. CDR3 size: 14 residues.

The chain links TRBV19 to TRBJ1-2, with D perhaps TRBD1 (5 bases). Deletions cut 3 bases from V and 5 bases from J, with 13 bases between. CDR3 length equals 14 residues. CDR1 LNHDA and CDR2 SQIVND come from the germline V gene (reference sequence). The CDR3 DNA reads TGTGCCAGTAGTATCGCCAGGGAGGCATATGGCTACACCTTC. Translating gives CASSIAREAYGYTF.

The J gene is TRBJ1-1, the V gene TRBV7-2; weak D call: TRBD1 (5 bases). V gave up 1 base and J gave up 0 bases, with 9 bases separating them. The CDR3 consists of 15 residues. Germline V gives CDR1 SGHTA, CDR2 FQGNSA. CDR3: CASSLDSGMNTEAFF. CDR3 nucleotides: TGTGCCAGCAGCTTAGATTCAGGGATGAACACTGAAGCTTTCTTT.

The chain couples TRBV3-1 (or the pseudogene TRBV3-2) to TRBJ1-5, with 9 bases lining up with TRBD1. J lost 3 bases, V lost 3 bases, and 12 bases had no gene match. The germline V gene has CDR1 LGHDT and CDR2 YNNKEL (reference sequence). The CDR3 consists of 18 residues. CDR3 in DNA: TGTGCCAGCAGCCAGGGCCGGGACAGGGAATGGGACAATCAGCCCCAGCATTTT. Translation gives CASSQGRDREWDNQPQHF.

This CDR3 reads CATSATPKETQYF. CDR3 in DNA: TGTGCCACCAGCGCTACGCCCAAAGAGACCCAGTACTTC. The chain links TRBV15 to TRBJ2-5; D remains unclear. CDR1 and CDR2 (germline): LNHNV, YYDKDF (reference sequence). The length of the CDR3 is 13 residues. Trimming removed 5 bases at V and 3 bases at J, with 10 bases between.

In its sample, this clone was seen once. The gene calls are TRBV7-2 and TRBJ2-7, with TRBD1 matching over 9 bases. The CDR3 is 16 amino acids. The germline V gene has CDR1 SGHTA and CDR2 FQGNSA. Trimming cost V 1 base and J 2 bases; bases outside gene matches: 6. CDR3 region: CASSLGAGTGPYEQYF. The CDR3 DNA sequence: TGTGCCAGCAGCTTAGGGGCCGGGACAGGGCCCTACGAGCAGTACTTC.

V usage is TRBV19 and J usage is TRBJ2-7, with D perhaps matching TRBD1 (6 bases). The CDR3 totals 13 residues. Germline V lookup: CDR1 LNHDA, CDR2 SQIVND (reference sequence). V was pared by 5 bases and J by 0 bases, with 8 bases between. CDR3 DNA: TGTGCCAGTAGTGTCAGGGGCTCCTACGAGCAGTACTTC. Its translation is CASSVRGSYEQYF.

The genes are TRBV29-1 and TRBJ2-2, with 7 positions matching TRBD1. With 7 bases clipped from V and 8 bases from J, the junction kept 7 bases outside the gene matches. Germline assignment: CDR1 SQVTM and CDR2 ANQGSEA. There are 12 residues in the CDR3. The CDR3 region has the DNA TGCAGCGCTATGACAGGGCGGGGGGAGCTGTTTTTT. This gives the protein CSAMTGRGELFF.

The count of this clone is one. The chain has TRBV7-2 and TRBJ2-7, with D possibly matching TRBD1 (6 bases). Trimming shortened V by 1 base and J by 3 bases, and 10 bases separated the two germline ends. The germline gives CDR1 SGHTA, CDR2 FQGNSA. The CDR3 runs to 14 residues. The CDR3 spells CASSLGVGGYEQYF. CDR3 nucleotide sequence: TGTGCCAGCAGCTTAGGGGTAGGGGGCTACGAGCAGTACTTC. Complete variable domain (other parts from reference TRBV7-2 and TRBJ2-7): GAGVSQSPSNKVTEKGKDVELRCDPISGHTALYWYRQSLGQGLEFLIYFQGNSAPDKSGLPSDRFSAERTGGSVSTLTIQRTQQEDSAVYLCASSLGVGGYEQYFGPGTRLTVT.

The chain combines TRBV7-2 with TRBJ2-6; D possibly corresponds to TRBD1 (5 bases). The CDR3 sequence is 15 residues long. CDR1 SGHTA and CDR2 FQGNSA come from the germline V gene. V lost 5 bases to trimming and J lost 2 bases, with 10 bases between them. In nucleotides, the CDR3 is TGTGCCAGCAGCACGCAGGGCGCTGGGGCCAACGTCCTGACTTTC. It specifies CASSTQGAGANVLTF.

The chain recombines TRBV6-4 with TRBJ1-1; 7 bases map to TRBD1. Germline V lookup: CDR1 MRHNA, CDR2 SNTAGT. V lost 4 bases, J lost 5 bases, and 4 bases stayed unmatched. CDR3 length: 13 residues. The CDR3 protein is CASSATGYTEAFF. CDR3 nucleotides: TGTGCCAGCAGTGCGACAGGGTATACTGAAGCTTTCTTT.

This chain links TRBV13 with TRBJ2-1, with D maybe TRBD2 (6 bases). This CDR3 spans 15 amino acids. Germline CDR1 and CDR2: PRHDT and FYEKMQ (reference sequence). The V and J ends lost 5 bases and 0 bases respectively, with 11 bases between them. CDR3 in amino acids: CASSARGASYNEQFF. Here the CDR3 DNA reads TGTGCCAGCAGCGCCCGCGGGGCCTCCTACAATGAGCAGTTCTTC.

The chain couples TRBV19 to TRBJ1-2, with TRBD1 matching over 7 bases. The germline gives CDR1 LNHDA, CDR2 SQIVND (reference sequence). Losses at the gene ends were 6 bases for V and 3 bases for J; bases not matched to a gene: 7. This CDR3 spans 14 amino acids. The CDR3 here is CASSGGQFYYGYTF. CDR3 DNA sequence: TGTGCCAGTAGCGGGGGACAGTTTTACTATGGCTACACCTTC. The variable domain in full, with the rest retrieved from reference TRBV19 and TRBJ1-2, is DGGITQSPKYLFRKEGQNVTLSCEQNLNHDAMYWYRQDPGQGLRLIYYSQIVNDFQKGDIAEGYSVSREKKESFPLTVTSAQKNPTAFYLCASSGGQFYYGYTFGSGTRLTVV.

V is TRBV6-2 or TRBV6-3 and J is TRBJ1-1; 7 bases map to TRBD1. J lost 0 bases, V lost 6 bases, and 7 bases had no gene match. This CDR3 is built from 15 residues. The germline V gene encodes CDR1 MNHEY and CDR2 SVGEGT. In DNA, the CDR3 is TGTGCCAGCAGCCCTTCGACAGGGCTGAACACTGAAGCTTTCTTT. It yields the protein CASSPSTGLNTEAFF.

The chain recombines TRBV28 with TRBJ1-1; D not certain. The CDR3 is 12 amino acids. Germline assignment: CDR1 MDHEN and CDR2 SYDVKM. Trimming removed 1 base at V and 7 bases at J, with 7 bases between. The CDR3: CASSLFRYEAFF. CDR3 nucleotides: TGTGCCAGCAGTTTATTCAGATATGAAGCTTTCTTT.

The gene calls are TRBV24-1 and TRBJ1-1; no clear D. This CDR3 contains 13 residues. Germline CDR1 KGHDR, CDR2 SFDVKD. The V end lost 7 bases, the J end lost 1 base, and 9 bases lay between the germline ends. For the CDR3, the DNA is TGTGCCACCAGGAATCGGGGGAACACTGAAGCTTTCTTT. Protein: CATRNRGNTEAFF.

This chain joins TRBV7-3 and TRBJ1-1; 8 nucleotides line up with TRBD1. This CDR3 is 17 amino acids long. V trimming: 4 bases; J trimming: 2 bases; junction bases outside the gene matches: 12. CDR1 and CDR2 (germline): SGHTA, FQGTGA. This chain's CDR3 is CASSSPGSGTGNTEAFF. CDR3 bases: TGTGCCAGCAGCTCTCCCGGGAGTGGGACAGGAAACACTGAAGCTTTCTTT.

The chain has TRBV5-8 and TRBJ1-5; 7 bases match TRBD1. Trimming took 0 bases from V and 0 from J; bases not matched to a gene: 6. Germline V gives CDR1 SGHTS, CDR2 YDEGEE. The CDR3 contains 17 residues. CDR3 nucleotide sequence: TGTGCCAGCAGCTTGGCCTTTACAGGGGTTAGCAATCAGCCCCAGCATTTT. This gives the protein CASSLAFTGVSNQPQHF.

The chain employs TRBV10-3 and TRBJ2-1, with TRBD1 identical over 8 bases. There are 14 residues in the CDR3. Germline CDR1 ENHRY, CDR2 SYGVKD. V gave up 6 bases and J gave up 5 bases; unmatched junction bases: 6. CDR3 sequence (DNA): TGTGCCATCAGCCCCGGACAGGGCCACAATGAGCAGTTCTTC. Amino acid sequence: CAISPGQGHNEQFF.

The genes are TRBV20-1 and TRBJ1-4, with TRBD1 as a possible D gene (6 bases). Germline-derived CDR1 and CDR2 are DFQATT and SNEGSKA (reference sequence). V was pared by 3 bases and J by 1 base, with 21 bases between. The CDR3 spans 18 residues. The CDR3, as DNA: TGCAGTGCTAGTTGGCAAGGGGGGGGTAGTGGAACTAATGAAAAACTGTTTTTT. Translating gives CSASWQGGGSGTNEKLFF.